Below, one T cell receptor (beta chain) is given with its context. Its antigen is still unknown. Since all of the isolated RNA was reverse transcribed, expressed TCRB transcripts were what got sequenced. The assay was immunoSEQ multiplex PCR, and TCRdb's table has in-frame clones only and misses some. Among about 400,000 clones listed, around an eighth were seen once. These data are taken from a study of beta chain features in type 1 diabetes. Study conclusions and caveats: Moderately but significantly shorter TCRB CDR3s were found in Type 1 diabetes patients in all four CD4+ subsets. Highly expressing activated T cells could be over-counted with a cDNA template.

Germline V lookup: CDR1 MGHDK, CDR2 SYGVNS. Trimming removed 6 bases from V and 7 bases from J, with 16 bases in between. The CDR3 loop spans 15 amino acids. The J gene is TRBJ1-6, the V gene TRBV25-1, with D perhaps TRBD1 (6 bases). The specimen sequenced was naive CD4+ T cells from blood. This clonotype originated in a woman younger than 30 with type 1 diabetes. The CDR3 loop is CASRQTGVLNSPLHF. The CDR3 DNA follows: TGTGCCAGCAGACAGACAGGAGTACTAAATTCACCCCTCCACTTT.